The rows below give T cell receptor beta chains drawn from one sample of a study of T-cell memory formation after mild COVID-19. TCRdb reprocessed the 5' RACE reads via MiXCR and lists one record per CDR3 protein. The sample comprises fewer than 600,000 distinct CDR3 sequences, about a fifth of which are singletons, and around 8.4% rests with the top ten. The sequencing sample was made of PBMCs or a T cell subset sorted from them (not recorded which). Source of these receptors: an adult woman who had mild COVID-19 (a few samples of this study predate the infection). Cell type and time point are not known. CDR3s include the opening cysteine and the closing phenylalanine or tryptophan. The D gene is left open where the match is weak. Not all rows give a size; the values are once, few, many and, for expanded clones, a class.

v_call	j_call	d_call	clone_size	cdr3_nt	cdr3_aa
TRBV7-9	TRBJ1-2	TRBD1	NA	TGTGCCAGCAGCTTAGGGACAGGGAGAGGCTACACCTTC	CASSLGTGRGYTF
TRBV27	TRBJ2-7	NA	NA	TGTGCCAGCAGTTTACTCGCCAGCAACGAGCAGTACTTC	CASSLLASNEQYF
TRBV9	TRBJ2-7	TRBD1	few	TGTGCCAGCAGCTTCACCCCCGGGACAGGGTACGAGCAGTACTTC	CASSFTPGTGYEQYF
TRBV27	TRBJ2-7	NA	NA	TGTGCCAGCAGTTTAACCTCTTGGGACACCTACGAGCAGTACTTC	CASSLTSWDTYEQYF
TRBV6-2/TRBV6-3	TRBJ2-7	TRBD1	few	TGTGCCAGCAGTTACCAACGGGGGACAGGGAACTACGAGCAGTACTTC	CASSYQRGTGNYEQYF
TRBV2	TRBJ2-3	NA	NA	TGTGCCAGCATTCCCGACAGAAGCACAGATACGCAGTATTTT	CASIPDRSTDTQYF
TRBV27	TRBJ2-2	NA	NA	TGTGCCAGCAGCCAGCCGGGCCCCCAGTACACCGGGGAGCTGTTTTTT	CASSQPGPQYTGELFF
TRBV3-1	TRBJ2-2	NA	NA	TGTGCCAGCTCCCTCCTAGGGGGGCACACCGGGGAGCTGTTTTTT	CASSLLGGHTGELFF
TRBV5-1	TRBJ2-1	NA	few	TGCGCCAGCAGCTTGGGCGGGCAGGCCAATGAGCAGTTCTTC	CASSLGGQANEQFF
TRBV28	TRBJ1-1	NA	NA	TGTGCCAGCATCTTGGGGAAGGGGCGAAACACTGAAGCTTTCTTT	CASILGKGRNTEAFF
TRBV4-2	TRBJ2-4	TRBD2	NA	TGTGCCAGCAGCCAAGATGCGGCGGGAGGGCCGAAAAACATTCAGTACTTC	CASSQDAAGGPKNIQYF
TRBV24-1	TRBJ2-3	TRBD2	few	TGTGCCACCAGTGATTTGCAGGTAACCGGACTAGCGGCGCAGTATTTT	CATSDLQVTGLAAQYF
TRBV7-8	TRBJ1-5	NA	few	TGTGCCAGCAGCCCGAGATTGAGGACAGCGGGGGATCAGCCCCAGCATTTT	CASSPRLRTAGDQPQHF
TRBV20-1	TRBJ2-1	TRBD1	NA	TGCAGTGCTCGAGAGGGTACCCGGGACAGGGCTCCCAATGAGCAGTTCTTC	CSAREGTRDRAPNEQFF
TRBV15	TRBJ2-3	TRBD1	few	TGTGCCACCAGCCCGGGACAGAGCACAGATACGCAGTATTTT	CATSPGQSTDTQYF
TRBV5-1	TRBJ2-5	TRBD1	few	TGCGCCAGCAGCTTGAGGGACAGGGGAGGAGAGACCCAGTACTTC	CASSLRDRGGETQYF
TRBV9	TRBJ2-3	NA	NA	TGTGCCAGCAGCCCGGCCCTGGGCGGCACAGATACGCAGTATTTT	CASSPALGGTDTQYF
TRBV19	TRBJ2-7	NA	few	TGTGCCAGTAGCCAGACTCCGCACGGTTTCTACGAGCAGTACTTC	CASSQTPHGFYEQYF
TRBV4-2	TRBJ1-1	NA	many	TGTGCCAGCAGCCAACCCCAGGCGGGGGTAGCTGAAGCTTTCTTT	CASSQPQAGVAEAFF
TRBV12-3/TRBV12-4	TRBJ1-2	NA	few	TGTGCCAGCATCAAGGACGGCCTTGGCTACACCTTC	CASIKDGLGYTF
TRBV7-9	TRBJ1-4	NA	few	TGTGCCAGCAGCGAACAGGAGCCGGGTAATGAAAAACTGTTTTTT	CASSEQEPGNEKLFF
TRBV20-1	TRBJ2-3	TRBD2	few	TGCAGTGCTACGATAGCGGGAGACCCAGATACGCAGTATTTT	CSATIAGDPDTQYF
TRBV5-1	TRBJ1-1	TRBD1	NA	TGCGCCAGCAGCTGGGGACCGGGACAGGGGAGGCCTCAGAACACTGAAGCTTTCTTT	CASSWGPGQGRPQNTEAFF
TRBV19	TRBJ2-1	TRBD2	NA	TGTGCCAGTAGTATAGCCGCGGGAGGGGCAAATGAGCAGTTCTTC	CASSIAAGGANEQFF
TRBV7-2	TRBJ2-3	NA	NA	TGTGCCAGCAGCCCTCGTGGAGTCCGGGATGCGGATACGCAGTATTTT	CASSPRGVRDADTQYF
TRBV7-9	TRBJ2-2	TRBD1	NA	TGTGCCAGCAGCCGTGACAGGGGACGGAAGACCGGGGAGCTGTTTTTT	CASSRDRGRKTGELFF
TRBV24-1	TRBJ2-7	NA	NA	TGTGCCACCAGTGATTTTACCGGCTACGAGCAGTACTTC	CATSDFTGYEQYF
TRBV6-6	TRBJ2-1	NA	NA	TGTGCCAGCGGCACTTCGGGGCAGTTCTTC	CASGTSGQFF
TRBV6-1	TRBJ1-1	TRBD1	few	TGTGCCAGCAGTGAAAAGCCGGGACAGGGGGCCAATACTGAAGCTTTCTTT	CASSEKPGQGANTEAFF
TRBV5-1	TRBJ2-7	NA	NA	TGCGCCAGCAGCTTGGTAGTGGGCAGCGAGCAGTACTTC	CASSLVVGSEQYF
TRBV19	TRBJ1-5	TRBD1	few	TGTGCCAGTAGAGGGACAGGCGTAAGCAATCAGCCCCAGCATTTT	CASRGTGVSNQPQHF
TRBV28	TRBJ2-2	NA	NA	TGTGCCAGCAGTTTACCTGGCGGGGAGCTGTTTTTT	CASSLPGGELFF
TRBV12-3/TRBV12-4	TRBJ2-7	TRBD1	NA	TGTGCCAGCAGCCCCTTCGACAGGGGATACGAGCAGTACTTC	CASSPFDRGYEQYF
TRBV12-3/TRBV12-4	TRBJ2-2	NA	NA	TGTGCCAGCAGTCTTTCTATGACCGGGGAGCTGTTTTTT	CASSLSMTGELFF
TRBV6-2/TRBV6-3	TRBJ1-1	TRBD1	NA	TGTGCCAGCAGGTCGAACAGGGGCCGTAGCACTGAAGCTTTCTTT	CASRSNRGRSTEAFF
TRBV5-6	TRBJ1-1	NA	NA	TGTGCCAGCAGCTTGGATCCGGGCGACTCGGCTTTCTTT	CASSLDPGDSAFF
TRBV25-1	TRBJ2-7	TRBD2	few	TGTGCCAGCAGTGAATATCAGGTTAGCGGGAACTACTACGAGCAGTACTTC	CASSEYQVSGNYYEQYF
TRBV24-1	TRBJ2-1	TRBD2	NA	TGTGCCACCAGTGATTTAGGCGGGACTAGCGGGAGGGACAATGAGCAGTTCTTC	CATSDLGGTSGRDNEQFF
TRBV7-9	TRBJ2-3	NA	few	TGTGCCAGCAGCTTTATGCTGGCGGAACCCACAGATACGCAGTATTTT	CASSFMLAEPTDTQYF
TRBV9	TRBJ1-5	NA	few	TGTGCCAGCAGCGCTAGTAGCCAGGGTAATCAGCCCCAGCATTTT	CASSASSQGNQPQHF
TRBV7-8	TRBJ2-7	NA	NA	TGTGCCAGCAGCCCAGCCTTAGTGGAGCAGTACTTC	CASSPALVEQYF
TRBV25-1	TRBJ1-6	NA	few	TGTGCCAGCAGTGATCCGCCTTTGTACCCCCTCCACTTT	CASSDPPLYPLHF
TRBV9	TRBJ2-7	TRBD1	many	TGTGCCAGCAGCGTAGCCCCCTCGAGGACAGGGGTCGAGCAGTACTTC	CASSVAPSRTGVEQYF
TRBV24-1	TRBJ2-5	TRBD2	few	TGTGCCACCAGTGATGGGGGACTAGCGGGGGGCCGCCAAGAGACCCAGTACTTC	CATSDGGLAGGRQETQYF
TRBV9	TRBJ2-5	NA	NA	TGTGCCAGCAGCGAGACCCTGTACCAAGAGACCCAGTACTTC	CASSETLYQETQYF
TRBV7-9	TRBJ2-7	NA	many	TGTGCCAGCAGCTTCGGTTTGGGCTACGAGCAGTACTTC	CASSFGLGYEQYF
TRBV29-1	TRBJ2-7	NA	few	TGCAGCGCATCGGGGGCAACCTACGAGCAGTACTTC	CSASGATYEQYF
TRBV3-1	TRBJ2-7	TRBD2	many	TGTGCCAGCAGCCAAAATAGCGGGGGGCCCAACTCCTACGAGCAGTACTTC	CASSQNSGGPNSYEQYF
TRBV29-1	TRBJ2-1	NA	few	TGCAGCGTTGACTCCGGGATGTCCTACAATGAGCAGTTCTTC	CSVDSGMSYNEQFF
TRBV14	TRBJ2-1	TRBD1	many	TGTGCCAGCAGCCAAGCCGGGACAGTGCAGTTCTTC	CASSQAGTVQFF
TRBV27	TRBJ2-7	NA	few	TGTGCCAGCAGTTTCCCGGGGCGATCGCAGTACTTC	CASSFPGRSQYF
TRBV3-1	TRBJ2-5	NA	few	TGTGCCAGCAGCCCCTACCCGAGAGGAGAGACCCAGTACTTC	CASSPYPRGETQYF
TRBV12-3/TRBV12-4	TRBJ2-2	NA	few	TGTGCCAGCAGTTTCGGGGACCGACCCGGCACCGGGGAGCTGTTTTTT	CASSFGDRPGTGELFF